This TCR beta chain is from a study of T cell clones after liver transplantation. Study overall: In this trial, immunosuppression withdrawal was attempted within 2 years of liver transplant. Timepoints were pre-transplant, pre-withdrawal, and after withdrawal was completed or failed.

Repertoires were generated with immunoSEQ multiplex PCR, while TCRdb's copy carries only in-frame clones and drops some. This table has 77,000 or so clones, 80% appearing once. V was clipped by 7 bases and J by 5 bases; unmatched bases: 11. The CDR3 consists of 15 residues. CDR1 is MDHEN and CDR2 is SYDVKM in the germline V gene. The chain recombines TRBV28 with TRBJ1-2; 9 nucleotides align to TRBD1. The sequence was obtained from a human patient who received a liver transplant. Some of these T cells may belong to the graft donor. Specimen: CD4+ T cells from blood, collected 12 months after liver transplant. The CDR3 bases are TGTGCCAGCATCAGTGGGGAACAGGGGGCTTATGGCTACACCTTC. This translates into CASISGEQGAYGYTF.